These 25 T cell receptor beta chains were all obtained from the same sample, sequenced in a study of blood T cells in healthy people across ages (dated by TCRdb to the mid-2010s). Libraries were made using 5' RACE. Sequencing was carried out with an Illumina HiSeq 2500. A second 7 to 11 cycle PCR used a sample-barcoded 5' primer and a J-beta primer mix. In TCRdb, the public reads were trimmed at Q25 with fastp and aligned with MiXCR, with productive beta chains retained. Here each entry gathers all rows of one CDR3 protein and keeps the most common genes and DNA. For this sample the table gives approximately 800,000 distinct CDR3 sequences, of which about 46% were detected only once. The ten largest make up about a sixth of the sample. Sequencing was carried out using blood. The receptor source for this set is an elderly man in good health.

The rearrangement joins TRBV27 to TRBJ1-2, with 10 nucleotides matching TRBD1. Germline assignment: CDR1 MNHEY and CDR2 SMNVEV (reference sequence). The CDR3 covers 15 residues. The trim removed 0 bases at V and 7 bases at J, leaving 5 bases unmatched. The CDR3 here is CASSLSGRDRGGYTF. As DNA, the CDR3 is TGTGCCAGCAGTTTATCGGGCCGGGACAGGGGTGGCTACACCTTC.

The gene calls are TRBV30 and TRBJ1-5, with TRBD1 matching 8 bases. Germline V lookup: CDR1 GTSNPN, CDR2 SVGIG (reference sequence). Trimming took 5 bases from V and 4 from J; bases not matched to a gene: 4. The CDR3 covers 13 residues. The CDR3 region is CAWARGQNQPQHF. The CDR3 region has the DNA TGTGCCTGGGCCAGGGGGCAGAATCAGCCCCAGCATTTT.

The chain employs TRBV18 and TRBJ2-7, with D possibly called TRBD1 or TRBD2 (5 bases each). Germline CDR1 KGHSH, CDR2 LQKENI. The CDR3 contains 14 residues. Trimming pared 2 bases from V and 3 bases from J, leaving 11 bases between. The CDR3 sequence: CASSPRDGFYEQYF. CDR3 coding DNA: TGTGCCAGCTCACCAAGGGACGGTTTCTACGAGCAGTACTTC.

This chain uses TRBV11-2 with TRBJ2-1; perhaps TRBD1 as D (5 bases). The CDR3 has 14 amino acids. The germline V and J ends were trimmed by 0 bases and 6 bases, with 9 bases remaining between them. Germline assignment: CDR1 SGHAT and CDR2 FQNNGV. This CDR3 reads CASSLEQVGNEQFF. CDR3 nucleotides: TGTGCCAGCAGCTTAGAACAGGTGGGCAATGAGCAGTTCTTC.

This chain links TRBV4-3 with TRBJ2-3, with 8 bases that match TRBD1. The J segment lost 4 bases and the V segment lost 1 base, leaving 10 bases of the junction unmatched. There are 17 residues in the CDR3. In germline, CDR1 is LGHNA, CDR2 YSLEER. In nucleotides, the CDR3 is TGCGCCAGCAGCCAAGCCCGGACAGGGTTGTTAGCAGATACGCAGTATTTT. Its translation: CASSQARTGLLADTQYF.

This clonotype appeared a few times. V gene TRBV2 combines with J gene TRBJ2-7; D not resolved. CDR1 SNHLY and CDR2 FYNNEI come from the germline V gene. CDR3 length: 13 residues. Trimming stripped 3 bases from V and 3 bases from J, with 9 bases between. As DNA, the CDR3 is TGTGCCAGCAGTGATAAAGGCTTCTACGAGCAGTACTTC. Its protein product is CASSDKGFYEQYF. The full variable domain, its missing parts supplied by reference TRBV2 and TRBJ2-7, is EPEVTQTPSHQVTQMGQEVILRCVPISNHLYFYWYRQILGQKVEFLVSFYNNEISEKSEIFDDQFSVERPDGSNFTLKIRSTKLEDSAMYFCASSDKGFYEQYFGPGTRLTVT.

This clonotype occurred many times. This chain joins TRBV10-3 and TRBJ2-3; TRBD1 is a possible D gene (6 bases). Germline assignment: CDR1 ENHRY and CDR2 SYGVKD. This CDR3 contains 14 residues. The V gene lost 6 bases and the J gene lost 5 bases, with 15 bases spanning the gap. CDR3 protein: CAIRDNKGGDTQYF. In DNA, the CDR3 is TGTGCCATCAGGGATAATAAAGGGGGAGATACGCAGTATTTT.

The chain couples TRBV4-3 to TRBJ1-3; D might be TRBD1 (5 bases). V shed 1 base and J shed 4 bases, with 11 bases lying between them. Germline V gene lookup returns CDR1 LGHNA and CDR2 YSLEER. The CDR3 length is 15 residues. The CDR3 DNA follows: TGCGCCAGCAGCCAAGGAATCAGGGCCGGAAACACCATATATTTT. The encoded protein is CASSQGIRAGNTIYF.

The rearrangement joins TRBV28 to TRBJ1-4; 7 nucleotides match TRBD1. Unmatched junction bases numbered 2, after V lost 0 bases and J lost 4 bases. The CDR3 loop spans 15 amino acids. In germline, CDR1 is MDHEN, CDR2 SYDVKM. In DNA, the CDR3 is TGTGCCAGCAGTTTATGGGGACAGCGTAATGAAAAACTGTTTTTT. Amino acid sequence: CASSLWGQRNEKLFF.

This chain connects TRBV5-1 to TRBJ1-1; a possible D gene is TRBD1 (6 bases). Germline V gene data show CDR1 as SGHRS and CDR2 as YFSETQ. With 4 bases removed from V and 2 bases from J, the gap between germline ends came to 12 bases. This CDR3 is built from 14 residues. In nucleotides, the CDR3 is TGCGCCAGCAGCGAACAGGGATTTAACACTGAAGCTTTCTTT. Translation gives CASSEQGFNTEAFF.

This chain's CDR3 is CASSVRQGGTGEQYF. CDR3 nucleotide sequence: TGTGCCAGCAGCGTGCGACAGGGGGGGACCGGGGAGCAGTACTTC. The genes are TRBV16 and TRBJ2-7, with 9 bases aligning to TRBD1. CDR3 length equals 15 residues. CDR1 is KGHSY and CDR2 is FQNENV in the germline V gene. Trimming removed 5 bases from V and 7 bases from J; junction bases left unmatched: 12.

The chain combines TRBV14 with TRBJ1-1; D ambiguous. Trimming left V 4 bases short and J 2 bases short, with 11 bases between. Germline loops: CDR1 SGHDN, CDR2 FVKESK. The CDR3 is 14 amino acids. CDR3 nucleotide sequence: TGTGCCAGCAGCCGCCTCATTGCCAACACTGAAGCTTTCTTT. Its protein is CASSRLIANTEAFF.

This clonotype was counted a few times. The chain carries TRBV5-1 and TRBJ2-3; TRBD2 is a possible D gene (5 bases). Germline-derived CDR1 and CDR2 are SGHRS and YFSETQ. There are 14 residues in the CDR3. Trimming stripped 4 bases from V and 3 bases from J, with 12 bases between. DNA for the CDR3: TGCGCCAGCAGCAAGACTATTCTTACAGATACGCAGTATTTT. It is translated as CASSKTILTDTQYF.

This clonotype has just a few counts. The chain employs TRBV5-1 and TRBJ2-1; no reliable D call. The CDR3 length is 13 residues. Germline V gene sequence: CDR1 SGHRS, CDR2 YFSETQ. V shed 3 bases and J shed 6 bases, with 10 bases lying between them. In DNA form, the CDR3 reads TGCGCCAGCAGCTCCATAGGATTCAATGAGCAGTTCTTC. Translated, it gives CASSSIGFNEQFF. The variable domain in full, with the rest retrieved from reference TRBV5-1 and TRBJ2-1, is KAGVTQTPRYLIKTRGQQVTLSCSPISGHRSVSWYQQTPGQGLQFLFEYFSETQRNKGNFPGRFSGRQFSNSRSEMNVSTLELGDSALYLCASSSIGFNEQFFGPGTRLTVL.

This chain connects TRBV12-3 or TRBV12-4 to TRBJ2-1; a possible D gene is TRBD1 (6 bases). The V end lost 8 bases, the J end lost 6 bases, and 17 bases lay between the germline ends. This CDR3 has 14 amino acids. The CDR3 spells CASGDRTATNEQFF. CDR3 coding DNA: TGTGCCAGCGGCGACAGGACAGCTACCAATGAGCAGTTCTTC.

This chain's CDR3 is CSASRDLVGQFSGNTIYF. The CDR3, as DNA: TGCAGTGCTAGCCGGGACCTCGTAGGGCAATTCTCTGGAAACACCATATATTTT. V and J are TRBV20-1 and TRBJ1-3; D perhaps matches TRBD1 (5 bases). Germline CDR1 is DFQATT and CDR2 is SNEGSKA (reference sequence). The CDR3 is 18 residues long. With 3 bases removed from V and 0 bases from J, the gap between germline ends came to 21 bases.

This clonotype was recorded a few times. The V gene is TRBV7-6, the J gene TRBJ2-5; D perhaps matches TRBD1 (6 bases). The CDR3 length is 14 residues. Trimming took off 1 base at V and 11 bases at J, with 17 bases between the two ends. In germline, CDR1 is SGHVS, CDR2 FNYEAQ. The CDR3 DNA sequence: TGTGCCAGCAGCTTAGGGGGGCGCGATTATGAGCAGTACTTC. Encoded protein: CASSLGGRDYEQYF.

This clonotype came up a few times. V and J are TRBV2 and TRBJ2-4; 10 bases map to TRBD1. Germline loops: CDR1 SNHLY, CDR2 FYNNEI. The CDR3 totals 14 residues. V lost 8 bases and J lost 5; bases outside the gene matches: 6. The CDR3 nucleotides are TGTGCCAGCCAGACAGGGGGCTTGGAAAACATTCAGTACTTC. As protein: CASQTGGLENIQYF.

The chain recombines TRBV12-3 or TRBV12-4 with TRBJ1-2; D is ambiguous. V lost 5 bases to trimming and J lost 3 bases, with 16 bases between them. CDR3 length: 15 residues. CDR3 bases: TGTGCCAGCAGTGAAGGAAGGCCCAACCACTATGGCTACACCTTC. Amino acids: CASSEGRPNHYGYTF.

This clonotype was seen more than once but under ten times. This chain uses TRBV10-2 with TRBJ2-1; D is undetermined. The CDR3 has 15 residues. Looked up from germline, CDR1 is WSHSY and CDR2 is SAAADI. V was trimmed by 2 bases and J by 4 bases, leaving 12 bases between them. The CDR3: CASSEGVPNYNEQFF. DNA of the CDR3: TGCGCCAGCAGTGAGGGGGTCCCGAATTACAATGAGCAGTTCTTC.

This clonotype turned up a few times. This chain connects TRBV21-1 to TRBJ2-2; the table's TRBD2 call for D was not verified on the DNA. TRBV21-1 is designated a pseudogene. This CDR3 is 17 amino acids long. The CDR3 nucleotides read TGTGCCAGCAGCACCCACGCCTTAGCGGGAGTTCCCGGGGAGCTGTTTTTT. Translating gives CASSTHALAGVPGELFF.

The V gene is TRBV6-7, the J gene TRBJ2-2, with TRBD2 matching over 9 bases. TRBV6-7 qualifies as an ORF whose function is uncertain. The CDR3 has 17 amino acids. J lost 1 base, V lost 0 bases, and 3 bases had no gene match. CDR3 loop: CASSYSGGRENTGELFF. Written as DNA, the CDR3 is TGTGCCAGCAGTTACTCTGGCGGGAGGGAGAACACCGGGGAGCTGTTTTTT.

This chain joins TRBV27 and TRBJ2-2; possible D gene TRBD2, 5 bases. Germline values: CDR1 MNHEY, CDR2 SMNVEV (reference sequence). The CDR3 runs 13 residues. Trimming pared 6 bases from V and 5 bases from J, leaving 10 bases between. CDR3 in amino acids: CASRLVGTGELFF. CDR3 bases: TGTGCCAGCAGACTAGTGGGTACCGGGGAGCTGTTTTTT.

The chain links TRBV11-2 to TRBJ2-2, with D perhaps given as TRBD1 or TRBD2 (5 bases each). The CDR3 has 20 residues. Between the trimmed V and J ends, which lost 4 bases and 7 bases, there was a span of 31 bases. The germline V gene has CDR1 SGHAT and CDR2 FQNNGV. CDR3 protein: CASSSRNTPGTPFLGGELFF. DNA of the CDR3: TGTGCCAGCAGCTCACGCAATACCCCCGGGACCCCATTTCTCGGCGGGGAGCTGTTTTTT.

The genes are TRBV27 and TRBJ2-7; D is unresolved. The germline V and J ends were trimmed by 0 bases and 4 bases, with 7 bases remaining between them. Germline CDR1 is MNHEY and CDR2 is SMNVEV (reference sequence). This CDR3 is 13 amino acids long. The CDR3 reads CASSLSSDYEQYF. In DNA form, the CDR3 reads TGTGCCAGCAGTTTATCTTCCGATTACGAGCAGTACTTC.